Listed here is a single TCR beta chain. Its matching antigen is unknown. Clones were read by immunoSEQ multiplex PCR, and TCRdb kept only the in-frame ones, dropping some. The table records 40,000 to 50,000 clones, around 83% of them present only once. Every single patient, without exception, relapsed after autologous stem cell transplantation, and brentuximab vedotin exposure varied. V lost 0 bases and J 6 bases, leaving 9 bases between the germline ends. This CDR3 region has 13 residues. Germline CDR1 reads SEHNR; CDR2 reads FQNEAQ (reference sequence). This record comes from a study of PD-1 blockade in classical Hodgkin lymphoma. About the study: With a 2-week interval, patients received intravenous nivolumab at 3 mg/kg.

Whole-study findings and limits: Individuals who commenced nivolumab within less than 1 year of ASCT were excluded. Partial responders and progressors had significantly lower baseline TCR diversity.

The sample in question was peripheral blood mononuclear cells (PBMCs), obtained before the second cycle of nivolumab. The receptor comes from a human donor with classical Hodgkin lymphoma. The chain couples TRBV7-9 to TRBJ2-7, with D uncertain. This CDR3 reads CASSLAGVPEQYF. The CDR3, as DNA: TGTGCCAGCAGCTTAGCTGGGGTTCCCGAGCAGTACTTC. Full variable domain (missing parts from reference TRBV7-9 and TRBJ2-7): DTGVSQNPRHKITKRGQNVTFRCDPISEHNRLYWYRQTLGQGPEFLTYFQNEAQLEKSRLLSDRFSAERPKGSFSTLEIQRTEQGDSAMYLCASSLAGVPEQYFGPGTRLTVT.